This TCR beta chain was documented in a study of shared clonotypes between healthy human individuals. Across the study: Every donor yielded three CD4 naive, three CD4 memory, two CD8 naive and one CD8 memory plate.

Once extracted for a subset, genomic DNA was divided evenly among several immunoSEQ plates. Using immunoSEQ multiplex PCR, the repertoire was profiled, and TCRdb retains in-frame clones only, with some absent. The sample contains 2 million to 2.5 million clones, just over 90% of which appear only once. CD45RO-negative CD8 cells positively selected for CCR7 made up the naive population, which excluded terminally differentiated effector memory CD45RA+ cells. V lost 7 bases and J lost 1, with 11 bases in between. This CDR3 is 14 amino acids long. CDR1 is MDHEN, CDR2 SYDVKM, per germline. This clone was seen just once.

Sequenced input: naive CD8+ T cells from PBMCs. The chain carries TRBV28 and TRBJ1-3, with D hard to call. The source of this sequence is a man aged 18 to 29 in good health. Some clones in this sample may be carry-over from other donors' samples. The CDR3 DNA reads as TGTGCCAGCACCTCTAGTGGATCTGGAAACACCATATATTTT. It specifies CASTSSGSGNTIYF.